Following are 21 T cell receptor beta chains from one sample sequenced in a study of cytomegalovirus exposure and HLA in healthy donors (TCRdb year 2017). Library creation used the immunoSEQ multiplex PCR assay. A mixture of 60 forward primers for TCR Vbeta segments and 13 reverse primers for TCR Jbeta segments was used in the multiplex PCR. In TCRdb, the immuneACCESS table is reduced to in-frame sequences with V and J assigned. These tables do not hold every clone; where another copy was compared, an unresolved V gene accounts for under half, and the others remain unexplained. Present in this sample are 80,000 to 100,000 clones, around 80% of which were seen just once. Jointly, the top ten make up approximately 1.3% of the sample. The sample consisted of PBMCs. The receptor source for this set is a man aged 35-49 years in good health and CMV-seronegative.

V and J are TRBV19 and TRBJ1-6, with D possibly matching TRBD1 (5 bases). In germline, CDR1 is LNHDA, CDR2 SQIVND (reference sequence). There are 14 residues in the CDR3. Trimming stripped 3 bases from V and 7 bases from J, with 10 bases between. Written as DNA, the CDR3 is TGTGCCAGTAGTATCGGGACTTCCAATTCACCCCTCCACTTT. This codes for CASSIGTSNSPLHF.

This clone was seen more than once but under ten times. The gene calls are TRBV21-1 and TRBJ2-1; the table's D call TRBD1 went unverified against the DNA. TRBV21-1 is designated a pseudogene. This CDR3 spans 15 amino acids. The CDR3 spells CASSNRQGWDAEQFF. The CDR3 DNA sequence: TGTGCCAGCAGCAACAGGCAGGGCTGGGATGCTGAGCAGTTCTTC.

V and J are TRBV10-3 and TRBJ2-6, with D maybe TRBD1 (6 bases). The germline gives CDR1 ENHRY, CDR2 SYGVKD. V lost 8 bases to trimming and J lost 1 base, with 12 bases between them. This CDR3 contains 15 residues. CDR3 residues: CAIGAGDSGANVLTF. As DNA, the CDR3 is TGTGCCATCGGGGCAGGGGATTCTGGGGCCAACGTCCTGACTTTC.

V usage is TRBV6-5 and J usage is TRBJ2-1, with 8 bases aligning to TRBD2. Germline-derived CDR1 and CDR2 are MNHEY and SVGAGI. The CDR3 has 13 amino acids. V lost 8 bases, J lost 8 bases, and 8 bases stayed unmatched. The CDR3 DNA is TGTGCCAGCTCGGGACGGGGGGGATATGAGCAGTTCTTC. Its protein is CASSGRGGYEQFF.

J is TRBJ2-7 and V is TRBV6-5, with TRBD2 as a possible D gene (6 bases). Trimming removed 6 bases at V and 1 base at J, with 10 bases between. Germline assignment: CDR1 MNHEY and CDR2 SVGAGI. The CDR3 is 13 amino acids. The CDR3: CASRSGTSYEQYF. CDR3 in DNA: TGTGCCAGCAGGTCAGGGACTTCCTACGAGCAGTACTTC.

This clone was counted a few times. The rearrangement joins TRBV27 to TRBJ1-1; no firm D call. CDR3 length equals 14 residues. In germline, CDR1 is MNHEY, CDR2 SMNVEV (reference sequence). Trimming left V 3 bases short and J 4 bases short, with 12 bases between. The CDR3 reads CASSFLGEGTEAFF. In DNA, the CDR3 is TGTGCCAGCAGTTTTTTGGGTGAGGGCACTGAAGCTTTCTTT.

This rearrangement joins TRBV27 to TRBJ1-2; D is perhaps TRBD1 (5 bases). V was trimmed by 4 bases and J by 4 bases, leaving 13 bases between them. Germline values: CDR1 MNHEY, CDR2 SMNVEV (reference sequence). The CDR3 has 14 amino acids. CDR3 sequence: CASSYGGAGYGYTF. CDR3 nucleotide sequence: TGTGCCAGCAGTTACGGAGGGGCGGGCTATGGCTACACCTTC.

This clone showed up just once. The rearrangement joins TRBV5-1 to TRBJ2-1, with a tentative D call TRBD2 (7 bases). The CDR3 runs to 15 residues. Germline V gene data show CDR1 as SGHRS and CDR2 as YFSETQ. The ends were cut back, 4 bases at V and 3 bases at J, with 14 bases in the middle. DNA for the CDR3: TGCGCCAGCAGCCCGGGGGGCGGGGGCTACAATGAGCAGTTCTTC. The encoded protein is CASSPGGGGYNEQFF.

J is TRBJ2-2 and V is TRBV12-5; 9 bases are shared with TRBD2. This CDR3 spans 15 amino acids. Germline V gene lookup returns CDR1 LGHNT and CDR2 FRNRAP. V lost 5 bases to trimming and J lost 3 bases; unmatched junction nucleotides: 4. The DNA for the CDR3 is TGTGCTAGTGGTCCGGGACTAGCCTACACCGGGGAGCTGTTTTTT. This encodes CASGPGLAYTGELFF.

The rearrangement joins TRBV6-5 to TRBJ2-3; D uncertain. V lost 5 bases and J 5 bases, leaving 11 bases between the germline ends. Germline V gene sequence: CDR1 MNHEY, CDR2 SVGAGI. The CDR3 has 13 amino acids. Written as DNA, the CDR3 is TGTGCCAGCAGTCGTCTTTCCGGAGATACGCAGTATTTT. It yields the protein CASSRLSGDTQYF.

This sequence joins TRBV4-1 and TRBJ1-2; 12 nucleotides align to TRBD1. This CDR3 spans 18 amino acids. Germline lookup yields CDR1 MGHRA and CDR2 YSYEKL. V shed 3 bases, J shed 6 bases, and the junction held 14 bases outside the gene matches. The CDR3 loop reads CASSHRALGQGAGDGYTF. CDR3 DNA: TGCGCCAGCAGCCATCGCGCTTTGGGACAGGGGGCTGGGGATGGCTACACCTTC.

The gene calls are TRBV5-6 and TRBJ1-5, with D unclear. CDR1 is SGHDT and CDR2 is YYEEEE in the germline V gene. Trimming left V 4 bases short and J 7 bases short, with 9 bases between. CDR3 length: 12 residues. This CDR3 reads CASSAGAQPQHF. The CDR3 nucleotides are TGTGCCAGCAGCGCGGGCGCCCAGCCCCAGCATTTT.

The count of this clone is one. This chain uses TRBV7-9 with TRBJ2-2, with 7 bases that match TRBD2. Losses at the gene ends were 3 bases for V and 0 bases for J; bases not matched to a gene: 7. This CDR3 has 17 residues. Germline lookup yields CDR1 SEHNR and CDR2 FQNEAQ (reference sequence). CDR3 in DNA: TGTGCCAGCAGCTTTTTGGGCGGGAGCGCGAACACCGGGGAGCTGTTTTTT. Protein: CASSFLGGSANTGELFF.

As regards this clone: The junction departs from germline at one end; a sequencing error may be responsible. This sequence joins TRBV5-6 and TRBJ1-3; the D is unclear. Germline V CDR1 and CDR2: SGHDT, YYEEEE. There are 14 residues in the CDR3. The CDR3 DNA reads TGTGCCAGCATCGAGATGGGGAGAGGAAACGCCATATATTTT. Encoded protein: CASIEMGRGNAIYF.

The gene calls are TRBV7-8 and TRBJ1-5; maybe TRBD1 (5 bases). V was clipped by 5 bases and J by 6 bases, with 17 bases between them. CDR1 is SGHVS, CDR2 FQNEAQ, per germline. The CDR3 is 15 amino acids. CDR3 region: CASSPGGVNGQPQHF. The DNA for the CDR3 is TGTGCCAGCAGCCCTGGGGGGGTGAACGGTCAGCCCCAGCATTTT.

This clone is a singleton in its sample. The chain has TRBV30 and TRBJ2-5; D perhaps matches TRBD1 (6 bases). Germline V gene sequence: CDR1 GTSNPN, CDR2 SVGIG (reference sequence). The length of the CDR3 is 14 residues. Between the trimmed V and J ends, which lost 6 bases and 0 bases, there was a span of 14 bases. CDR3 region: CACSRGHHQETQYF. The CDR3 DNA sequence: TGTGCCTGCTCCAGGGGACACCACCAAGAGACCCAGTACTTC.

The CDR3, as DNA: TGTGCCAGCAGCCCGGGACAGATCTATGGCTACACCTTC. Its translation: CASSPGQIYGYTF. The chain joins TRBV5-4 to TRBJ1-2; TRBD1 matches at 7 bases. The V gene's germline CDR1 is SGHNT and CDR2 YYREEE (reference sequence). V dropped 4 bases and J dropped 4; count of bases not matched to a gene: 4. The CDR3 is made up of 13 amino acids.

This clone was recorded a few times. The CDR3 reads CAISSRVPYEQYF. In nucleotides, the CDR3 is TGTGCCATCTCCTCGCGGGTTCCCTACGAGCAGTACTTC. The chain is built from TRBV10-3 and TRBJ2-7; TRBD2 might be the D (5 bases). Germline loops: CDR1 ENHRY, CDR2 SYGVKD. CDR3 length: 13 residues. Trimming removed 8 bases at V and 2 bases at J, with 13 bases between.

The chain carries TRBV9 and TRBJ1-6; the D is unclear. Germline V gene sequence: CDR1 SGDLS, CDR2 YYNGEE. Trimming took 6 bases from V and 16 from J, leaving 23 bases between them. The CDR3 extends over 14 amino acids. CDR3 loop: CASTADHRGQRLHF. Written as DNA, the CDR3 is TGTGCCAGCACCGCGGACCACCGGGGTCAGAGGCTCCACTTT.

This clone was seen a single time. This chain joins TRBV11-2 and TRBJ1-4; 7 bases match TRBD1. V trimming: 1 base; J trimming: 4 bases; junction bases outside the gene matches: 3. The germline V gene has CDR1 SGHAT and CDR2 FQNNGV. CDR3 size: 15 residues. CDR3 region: CASSLAAGGNEKLFF. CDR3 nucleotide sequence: TGTGCCAGCAGCTTAGCGGCAGGGGGTAATGAAAAACTGTTTTTT.

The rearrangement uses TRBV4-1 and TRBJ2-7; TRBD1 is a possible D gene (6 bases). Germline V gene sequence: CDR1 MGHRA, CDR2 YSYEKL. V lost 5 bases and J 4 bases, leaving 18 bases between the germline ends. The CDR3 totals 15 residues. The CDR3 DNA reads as TGCGCCAGCAGCAAAGCCCCCGGGACAATTTACGAGCAGTACTTC. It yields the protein CASSKAPGTIYEQYF.